Following are 23 T cell receptor beta chains from one sample sequenced in a study of human T cells and chemical hapten exposure. TCRdb re-derived calls from the RACE reads in MiXCR, one entry per CDR3 protein. The sample holds tens of thousands of distinct CDR3 sequences, 9.5% to 13% seen once. The time point denotes: pre-sensitization, week 0. Treatment specified: therapeutic diphenylcyclopropenone sensitization with weekly scalp DPC. The sample here was whole blood, taken in connection with sensitization to the hapten diphenylcyclopropenone (DPC). These receptors came from a woman aged 45-59 years with alopecia areata. Some clones in this sample may be carry-over from other donors' samples.

This clonotype was picked up many times. This chain uses TRBV7-9 with TRBJ1-3; no definite D call. Per the germline V gene, CDR1 is SEHNR and CDR2 is FQNEAQ (reference sequence). V was pared by 3 bases and J by 3 bases, with 9 bases between. The CDR3 is 14 residues long. The CDR3 is CASSLRRGGNTIYF. CDR3 in DNA: TGTGCCAGCAGCTTGCGGCGAGGTGGAAACACCATATATTTT.

This clonotype has a count of ten or more. This chain joins TRBV7-2 and TRBJ2-1; 9 positions agree with TRBD1. V lost 4 bases and J lost 12; bases outside the gene matches: 10. Germline V CDR1 and CDR2: SGHTA, FQGNSA. CDR3 length: 14 residues. The CDR3: CASSSTPTGGGQFF. The CDR3 nucleotides read TGTGCCAGCAGCTCGACCCCTACAGGGGGCGGGCAGTTCTTC. The full variable domain, rest sourced from reference TRBV7-2 and TRBJ2-1, is GAGVSQSPSNKVTEKGKDVELRCDPISGHTALYWYRQSLGQGLEFLIYFQGNSAPDKSGLPSDRFSAERTGGSVSTLTIQRTQQEDSAVYLCASSSTPTGGGQFFGPGTRLTVL.

Ten or more counts support this clonotype. The chain combines TRBV24-1 with TRBJ1-1, with a tentative D call TRBD1 (5 bases). The V gene lost 4 bases and the J gene lost 4 bases, with 18 bases spanning the gap. CDR3 size: 16 residues. The germline CDR1 and CDR2 sequences are KGHDR and SFDVKD. As DNA, the CDR3 is TGTGCCACCAGTGACGGCCCCTTCGGGGGGGGCACTGAAGCTTTCTTT. The encoded protein is CATSDGPFGGGTEAFF.

The rearrangement links TRBV6-5 to TRBJ2-5; D is uncertain. Trimming pared 6 bases from V and 1 base from J, leaving 9 bases between. CDR1 is MNHEY and CDR2 is SVGAGI in the germline V gene. The CDR3 is made up of 13 amino acids. The CDR3 DNA is TGTGCCAGCAGCCACCGGCCCCAAGAGACCCAGTACTTC. Translating it yields CASSHRPQETQYF.

V and J are TRBV18 and TRBJ1-1, with a weak D call TRBD1 (5 bases). The CDR3 has 16 amino acids. Germline CDR1 and CDR2: KGHSH and LQKENI. Trimming stripped 6 bases from V and 4 bases from J, with 21 bases between. This CDR3 reads CASSPRTGELSTEAFF. The CDR3 coding sequence is TGTGCCAGCTCGCCTAGGACGGGGGAGCTTAGCACTGAAGCTTTCTTT.

This clonotype was seen just once. The chain couples TRBV20-1 to TRBJ1-3; D perhaps matches TRBD1 (5 bases). CDR3 length equals 13 residues. Germline V CDR1 and CDR2: DFQATT, SNEGSKA (reference sequence). Trimming took off 6 bases at V and 0 bases at J, with 9 bases between the two ends. This CDR3 reads CSARDGSGNTIYF. CDR3 in DNA: TGCAGTGCGCGGGACGGCTCTGGAAACACCATATATTTT.

The table lists this clonotype with many counts. The CDR3: CASSPTLAGGSKETQYF. For the CDR3, the DNA is TGTGCCAGCTCCCCGACGTTGGCGGGGGGCAGTAAGGAGACCCAGTACTTC. This chain joins TRBV18 and TRBJ2-5; 8 bases agree with TRBD2. CDR3 length equals 17 residues. Germline-derived CDR1 and CDR2 are KGHSH and LQKENI. V lost 6 bases, J lost 5 bases, and 17 bases stayed unmatched.

Turning to this clonotype: This may come from a read error, since a much larger clone is one base off. The chain carries TRBV18 and TRBJ2-5; D is undetermined. CDR1 and CDR2 (germline): KGHSH, LQKENI. This CDR3 contains 12 residues. This CDR3 reads CASAPRQETQYF. CDR3 nucleotide sequence: TGTGCCAGCGCACCACGCCAAGAGACCCAGTACTTC.

In its sample, this clonotype was seen a few times. The chain employs TRBV6-5 and TRBJ2-5, with 10 bases identical to TRBD2. V shed 4 bases, J shed 3 bases, and the junction held 8 bases outside the gene matches. Looked up from germline, CDR1 is MNHEY and CDR2 is SVGAGI. The CDR3 totals 16 residues. CDR3 in DNA: TGTGCCAGCAGTTCCCCCGGGACTAGCGTAAAAGAGACCCAGTACTTC. This translates into CASSSPGTSVKETQYF.

The chain couples TRBV15 to TRBJ2-7; the D gene is possibly TRBD2 (5 bases). Per germline, CDR1 LNHNV and CDR2 YYDKDF (reference sequence). Deletions cut 6 bases from V and 9 bases from J, with 18 bases between. The CDR3 is made up of 13 amino acids. The CDR3 spells CATSSEARRGQYF. The CDR3, as DNA: TGTGCCACCAGTTCCGAGGCGAGACGGGGGCAGTACTTC.

Ten or more counts support this clonotype. The J gene is TRBJ2-3, the V gene TRBV4-3; TRBD2 matches at 11 bases. V shed 2 bases, J shed 2 bases, and the junction held 3 bases outside the gene matches. The germline V gene encodes CDR1 LGHNA and CDR2 YSLEER. This CDR3 spans 16 amino acids. CDR3 amino acids: CASSQSGLAATDTQYF. In DNA, the CDR3 is TGCGCCAGCAGCCAATCGGGACTAGCGGCCACAGATACGCAGTATTTT.

This clonotype has more than one count but fewer than ten. The CDR3 spells CSAPSGSTDTQYF. The CDR3 DNA follows: TGCAGTGCACCTAGCGGGAGCACAGATACGCAGTATTTT. V gene TRBV20-1 combines with J gene TRBJ2-3, with 8 bases aligning to TRBD2. V lost 6 bases to trimming and J lost 0 bases; unmatched junction nucleotides: 2. Germline V gives CDR1 DFQATT, CDR2 SNEGSKA (reference sequence). This CDR3 is 13 amino acids long.

Many counts were recorded for this clonotype. This rearrangement joins TRBV6-2 or TRBV6-3 to TRBJ1-2; no reliable D call. Trimming stripped 4 bases from V and 4 bases from J, with 10 bases between. The length of the CDR3 is 13 residues. CDR1 and CDR2 from the germline V gene are MNHEY and SVGEGT. The CDR3 DNA follows: TGTGCCAGCAGTTTACAACGAGCCTATGGCTACACCTTC. Translating gives CASSLQRAYGYTF.

Many counts were recorded for this clonotype. This chain links TRBV20-1 with TRBJ1-6; 7 bases are a match to TRBD1. V was clipped by 4 bases and J by 6 bases; unmatched bases: 12. Germline loops: CDR1 DFQATT, CDR2 SNEGSKA (reference sequence). The CDR3 has 16 amino acids. CDR3 region: CSAIKHRTGFNSPLHF. The CDR3 coding sequence is TGCAGTGCTATCAAGCACCGGACAGGATTTAATTCACCCCTCCACTTT.

V gene TRBV7-2 combines with J gene TRBJ2-3, with D possibly TRBD1 on 7 matching bases. Germline V lookup: CDR1 SGHTA, CDR2 FQGNSA. The CDR3 is made up of 16 amino acids. Trimming left V 4 bases short and J 0 bases short, with 14 bases between. Here the CDR3 reads CASSSGGTVSTDTQYF. CDR3 coding DNA: TGTGCCAGCAGCTCAGGGGGGACAGTTAGCACAGATACGCAGTATTTT. Combining the CDR3 with reference TRBV7-2 and TRBJ2-3 gives the whole variable domain GAGVSQSPSNKVTEKGKDVELRCDPISGHTALYWYRQSLGQGLEFLIYFQGNSAPDKSGLPSDRFSAERTGGSVSTLTIQRTQQEDSAVYLCASSSGGTVSTDTQYFGPGTRLTVL.

This clonotype was found many times. The rearrangement links TRBV28 to TRBJ2-1; 7 bases agree with TRBD1. With V trimmed by 3 bases and J by 4 bases, 3 bases remained unmatched. This CDR3 contains 14 residues. Germline CDR1 reads MDHEN; CDR2 reads SYDVKM. The CDR3: CASSLTGRYNEQFF. DNA of the CDR3: TGTGCCAGCAGTTTGACAGGGCGGTACAATGAGCAGTTCTTC.

The rearrangement links TRBV7-3 to TRBJ2-5; D remains unclear. Trimming took 4 bases from V and 1 from J, leaving 7 bases between them. Per germline, CDR1 SGHTA and CDR2 FQGTGA. The CDR3 runs 13 residues. The CDR3 sequence: CASSSGPQETQYF. The CDR3 DNA follows: TGTGCCAGCAGCTCCGGGCCCCAAGAGACCCAGTACTTC.

The rearrangement uses TRBV5-1 and TRBJ2-7; 7 bases are shared with TRBD1. The CDR3 loop spans 15 amino acids. The junction had 4 bases not matched to a gene; V was cut back by 0 bases and J by 1 base. CDR1 and CDR2 from the germline V gene are SGHRS and YFSETQ. The CDR3 coding sequence is TGCGCCAGCAGCTTGGAGACAGGGAGATCCTACGAGCAGTACTTC. Amino acids: CASSLETGRSYEQYF. Looking up the rest from reference TRBV5-1 and TRBJ2-7 gives the full variable domain: KAGVTQTPRYLIKTRGQQVTLSCSPISGHRSVSWYQQTPGQGLQFLFEYFSETQRNKGNFPGRFSGRQFSNSRSEMNVSTLELGDSALYLCASSLETGRSYEQYFGPGTRLTVT.

This clonotype came up a few times. This chain links TRBV6-6 with TRBJ2-3; D is uncertain. The germline gives CDR1 MNHNY, CDR2 SVGAGI (reference sequence). Trimming stripped 4 bases from V and 2 bases from J, with 16 bases between. This CDR3 comprises 16 residues. CDR3 in amino acids: CASSFFGVGATDTQYF. CDR3 coding DNA: TGTGCCAGCAGTTTCTTCGGTGTTGGTGCCACAGATACGCAGTATTTT.

This clonotype was counted only a few times. The V call is TRBV5-5, the J call TRBJ1-1, with 7 positions matching TRBD1. Losses at the gene ends were 9 bases for V and 0 bases for J; bases not matched to a gene: 17. The CDR3 covers 17 residues. Germline loops: CDR1 SGHKS, CDR2 YYEKEE (reference sequence). The CDR3 sequence: CATTKQGSGEVNTEAFF. CDR3 coding DNA: TGTGCCACCACTAAACAGGGGTCCGGTGAGGTGAACACTGAAGCTTTCTTT. Combining the CDR3 with reference TRBV5-5 and TRBJ1-1 gives the whole variable domain DAGVTQSPTHLIKTRGQQVTLRCSPISGHKSVSWYQQVLGQGPQFIFQYYEKEERGRGNFPDRFSARQFPNYSSELNVNALLLGDSALYLCATTKQGSGEVNTEAFFGQGTRLTVV.

In this sample, this clonotype turned up many times. The chain links TRBV11-1 to TRBJ2-7, with a tentative D call TRBD1 (5 bases). Germline-derived CDR1 and CDR2 are SGHAT and FQDESV (reference sequence). The CDR3 length is 12 residues. V lost 5 bases and J lost 5, with 10 bases in between. In nucleotides, the CDR3 is TGTGCCAGCAGCACCCAGGGCAACGAGCAGTACTTC. Its protein product is CASSTQGNEQYF.

This clonotype was observed a handful of times. The chain links TRBV5-1 to TRBJ2-1; 8 bases match TRBD1. The CDR3 extends over 14 amino acids. The germline V gene has CDR1 SGHRS and CDR2 YFSETQ. The trim removed 7 bases at V and 4 bases at J, leaving 7 bases unmatched. The CDR3 loop is CASAGDRIYNEQFF. CDR3 DNA: TGCGCCAGCGCTGGGGACAGGATATACAATGAGCAGTTCTTC.

This clonotype has just a few counts. The rearrangement uses TRBV7-6 and TRBJ2-1, with D possibly TRBD2 on 6 matching bases. V was trimmed by 1 base and J by 1 base, leaving 8 bases between them. The germline gives CDR1 SGHVS, CDR2 FNYEAQ. The CDR3 is 15 amino acids. CDR3 amino acids: CASSLVGLSYNEQFF. As DNA, the CDR3 is TGTGCCAGCAGCTTAGTAGGACTATCCTACAATGAGCAGTTCTTC. The full variable domain, with the rest looked up from reference TRBV7-6 and TRBJ2-1, is GAGVSQSPRYKVTKRGQDVALRCDPISGHVSLYWYRQALGQGPEFLTYFNYEAQQDKSGLPNDRFSAERPEGSISTLTIQRTEQRDSAMYRCASSLVGLSYNEQFFGPGTRLTVL.